This section outlines one T cell receptor beta chain sequence together with its context. The PCR employed 60 Vbeta primers together with 13 Jbeta primers. The data were produced by immunoSEQ multiplex PCR, yet TCRdb's version contains in-frame clones alone and is incomplete. This table has around 95,000 clones, about 74% appearing once. CDR1 and CDR2 from the germline V gene are SNHLY and FYNNEI. This CDR3 spans 15 amino acids. The V segment lost 3 bases and the J segment 3 bases; nucleotides outside the gene matches: 3. These data originate in a study of cytomegalovirus exposure and HLA in healthy donors.

Material: PBMCs. V and J are TRBV2 and TRBJ2-7; 12 nucleotides line up with TRBD2. This clonotype originated in a male donor in good health and CMV-seronegative. CDR3 sequence (DNA): TGTGCCAGCAGTGATGGGGGACTAGCGGGCTACGAGCAGTACTTC. Amino acids: CASSDGGLAGYEQYF.